The 8 T cell receptor beta chains presented below share a single source sample, sequenced in a study of graft-versus-host responses after intestinal transplantation. Sequencing was performed with immunoSEQ multiplex PCR; in TCRdb, only in-frame clones are kept and a portion is missing. Among roughly 100,000 clones, about nine tenths were seen once, and the ten largest hold approximately 0.069%. The antigens for these receptors are not known. The material was unstimulated CD8+ T cells sorted from spleen or lymph node cells, obtained before transplant. These receptors were collected from a human donor who was the organ donor for an intestinal transplant.

The chain combines TRBV2 with TRBJ1-2; 7 bases map to TRBD1. CDR3 length: 14 residues. Germline trimming cut 8 bases from V and 4 bases from J; bases unmatched to any gene: 10. Germline lookup yields CDR1 SNHLY and CDR2 FYNNEI. The CDR3 region is CASEGRDSSYGYTF. CDR3 bases: TGTGCCAGCGAGGGAAGGGACAGCTCCTATGGCTACACCTTC.

This clone was seen once. V is TRBV15 and J is TRBJ1-2; 7 positions match TRBD1. This CDR3 contains 15 residues. CDR1 and CDR2 (germline): LNHNV, YYDKDF (reference sequence). V lost 2 bases to trimming and J lost 7 bases; unmatched junction nucleotides: 10. The CDR3 loop is CATSRPSETGFGYTF. CDR3 DNA: TGTGCCACCAGCAGACCCTCTGAGACAGGGTTTGGCTACACCTTC.

The gene calls are TRBV5-6 and TRBJ2-1, with D possibly TRBD2 on 5 matching bases. The CDR3 is made up of 14 amino acids. Per germline, CDR1 SGHDT and CDR2 YYEEEE. Trimming left V 8 bases short and J 4 bases short, with 16 bases between. CDR3 sequence (DNA): TGTGCCAGAATAAAAACTAGAATGTACAATGAGCAGTTCTTC. Translation: CARIKTRMYNEQFF. Variable domain in full (rest from reference TRBV5-6 and TRBJ2-1): DAGVTQSPTHLIKTRGQQVTLRCSPKSGHDTVSWYQQALGQGPQFIFQYYEEEERQRGNFPDRFSGHQFPNYSSELNVNALLLGDSALYLCARIKTRMYNEQFFGPGTRLTVL.

The chain couples TRBV19 to TRBJ2-1; weak D call: TRBD2 (6 bases). The V end lost 1 base, the J end lost 9 bases, and 16 bases lay between the germline ends. CDR1 is LNHDA, CDR2 SQIVND, per germline (reference sequence). The CDR3 extends over 15 amino acids. The CDR3: CASSIGRGPASEQFF. In DNA, the CDR3 is TGTGCCAGTAGTATAGGGCGGGGCCCGGCCAGTGAGCAGTTCTTC.

V gene TRBV4-1 combines with J gene TRBJ1-1; the match to TRBD1 covers 10 bases. V lost 4 bases, J lost 5 bases, and 4 bases stayed unmatched. The CDR3 extends over 14 amino acids. The germline CDR1 and CDR2 sequences are MGHRA and YSYEKL. CDR3 coding DNA: TGCGCCAGCAGCCCGGACAGGGGGTGGACTGAAGCTTTCTTT. Its translation is CASSPDRGWTEAFF.

V is TRBV7-9 and J is TRBJ2-7; TRBD2 agrees at 12 bases. The V segment lost 2 bases and the J segment 0 bases; nucleotides outside the gene matches: 5. This CDR3 contains 17 residues. The germline CDR1 and CDR2 sequences are SEHNR and FQNEAQ (reference sequence). The CDR3 reads CASSLRPGLAGSYEQYF. CDR3 DNA: TGTGCCAGCAGCTTAAGGCCGGGACTAGCGGGCTCCTACGAGCAGTACTTC.

V and J are TRBV19 and TRBJ2-3; 13 bases match TRBD2. CDR1 and CDR2 from the germline V gene are LNHDA and SQIVND (reference sequence). The CDR3 contains 17 residues. V shed 2 bases, J shed 4 bases, and the junction held 6 bases outside the gene matches. The CDR3 region has the DNA TGTGCCAGTAGTATACTGGGACTAGCGGGATCTCCAGATACGCAGTATTTT. Translating gives CASSILGLAGSPDTQYF.

V gene TRBV11-3 combines with J gene TRBJ2-3; D ambiguous. The CDR3 covers 13 residues. The germline V and J ends were trimmed by 5 bases and 2 bases, with 8 bases remaining between them. CDR1 is SGHNT, CDR2 YENEEA, per germline. This chain's CDR3 is CASSPYNTDTQYF. CDR3 bases: TGTGCCAGCAGCCCGTACAACACAGATACGCAGTATTTT.